This TCR beta chain derives from a study of beta chain features in type 1 diabetes. The entirety of the isolated RNA underwent reverse transcription, so expressed TCRB transcripts were sequenced. Using immunoSEQ multiplex PCR, the repertoire was profiled, and TCRdb retains in-frame clones only, with some absent. The sample contains roughly 150,000 clones, approximately 10% of which appear only once. This CDR3 spans 15 amino acids. The germline V and J ends were trimmed by 6 bases and 4 bases, with 18 bases remaining between them. Germline V CDR1 and CDR2: KGHSH, LQKENI. A few counts support this clone. What it recognizes is unknown. Study conclusions and caveats: Across all four CD4+ subsets, people with type 1 diabetes showed modestly shorter TCRB CDR3s. For cells with high TCR expression, cDNA sequencing could yield over-representation.

Sequenced material: central memory CD4+ T cells from blood. The receptor was derived from a young man with type 1 diabetes. The chain uses TRBV18 and TRBJ2-5; D possibly corresponds to TRBD1 (6 bases). In DNA form, the CDR3 reads TGTGCCAGCTCCCGACCAGGGGAGTTGAGAGAGACCCAGTACTTC. The encoded protein is CASSRPGELRETQYF.